Below, one T cell receptor (beta chain) is given with its context. This entry is derived from a study of blood T cell repertoires in COVID-19. Study-level background: The United States, Italy and Spain provided the acute and convalescent COVID-19 samples. Sample material is recorded as cDNA or gDNA derived from T cells, B-cell-depleted T cells, or PBMCs.

TCRdb's copy holds only in-frame clones and misses some; the assay was immunoSEQ multiplex PCR. In the table there are 50,000 to 65,000 clones, roughly 71% of which are singletons. Germline CDR1 is SGHAT and CDR2 is FQNNGV. Trimming removed 5 bases at V and 7 bases at J, with 17 bases between. The CDR3 loop spans 14 amino acids. The chain employs TRBV11-2 and TRBJ1-2; D not certain. The origin of this receptor is a woman in her forties or fifties with active or convalescent COVID-19. The sequencing sample was made of peripheral blood. The CDR3 DNA follows: TGTGCCAGCAGCCCCAGTGGGCTCGAGGGTGGCTACACCTTC. It translates to CASSPSGLEGGYTF. Based on the CDR3 plus reference TRBV11-2 and TRBJ1-2, the full variable domain is EAGVAQSPRYKIIEKRQSVAFWCNPISGHATLYWYQQILGQGPKLLIQFQNNGVVDDSQLPKDRFSAERLKGVDSTLKIQPAKLEDSAVYLCASSPSGLEGGYTFGSGTRLTVV.